This T cell receptor (beta chain) was obtained from a study of blood T cell repertoires in COVID-19 (dated by TCRdb to 2018 to 2021). Regarding the research as a whole: Samples covering the acute and convalescent phases of COVID-19 were provided by collaborators in the United States, Italy and Spain. The material from the prospective study consisted of cDNA or gDNA derived from T cells, B-cell-depleted T cells, or PBMCs. The dataset comprised deeply sampled blood TCRbeta repertoires from subjects exposed to, actively infected with, or recovered from COVID-19. The repertoires were released in a freely available public database intended as a resource for research on the immune response to SARS-CoV-2. The samples were drawn from the first 160 participants of the ongoing ImmuneRACE study and from 1,254 subjects provided by 6 global collaborators. Nearly every sample came with metadata listing a de-identified subject ID, COVID-19 status, age in years and sex. Where available, HLA class I and class II types were taken from metadata supplied by the sample provider and were not determined by assay-based typing. Summary of the overall study and its limitations: The quantity of clinical and demographic metadata differed by source and by participant and was supplied without curation.

TCRbeta CDR3 regions were amplified from genomic DNA by means of the immunoSEQ Assay, a bias-controlled multiplex PCR. In the source study's methods: The number of nucleated cells in each sample was estimated by amplification of reference gene primers within the assay. To quantify the absolute abundance of each unique TCRbeta CDR3 rearrangement, sequence reads were collapsed and filtered. For each sample, productive Simpson clonality was calculated as the square root of Simpson's diversity index across productive rearrangements. As stored in TCRdb, this immuneACCESS dataset retains in-frame rearrangements with V and J assigned. A fraction of the clones does not appear; measured against another copy, unresolved V genes explain less than half of the discrepancy, and the remainder lacks a known reason. The V and J calls and clone size are taken from that table; D and trimming were inferred from the DNA. In all, the sample holds about 94,000 clones, and approximately 79% of those were seen once. 3.9% of the sample rests with the top ten.

At one collaborating source in Seattle, patients were enrolled during active infection and were followed longitudinally through the course of disease. Whole blood was collected in K2EDTA tubes by collaborating institutions according to the institutions' own protocols. For TCRbeta analysis, collaborators shipped samples in one of three forms: frozen whole blood, isolated PBMCs, or DNA extracted from either of those sample types. Comments on this clone: Its specific antigen is unknown. No per-base quality is available; no much larger clone lies one base away.

Including cysteine and phenylalanine, the CDR3 has 15 amino acids. Solely the CDR3 DNA is kept, with 45 bases framed from the first base. Here V drops 3 bases and J drops 2 bases, and the junction holds 4 bases not matched to any gene. From the germline V gene (reference sequence), CDR1 is SGHNT and CDR2 is YYREEE. Sequenced input: peripheral blood. The V and J genes are TRBV5-4 and TRBJ2-5; 10 bases in the junction line up with TRBD1. The sequence derives from an older man with COVID-19, enrolled during active disease. The sequence in DNA is TGTGCCAGCAGCTCGGACAGGGGGAGGCAAGAGACCCAGTACTTC. Its protein reads: CASSSDRGRQETQYF.